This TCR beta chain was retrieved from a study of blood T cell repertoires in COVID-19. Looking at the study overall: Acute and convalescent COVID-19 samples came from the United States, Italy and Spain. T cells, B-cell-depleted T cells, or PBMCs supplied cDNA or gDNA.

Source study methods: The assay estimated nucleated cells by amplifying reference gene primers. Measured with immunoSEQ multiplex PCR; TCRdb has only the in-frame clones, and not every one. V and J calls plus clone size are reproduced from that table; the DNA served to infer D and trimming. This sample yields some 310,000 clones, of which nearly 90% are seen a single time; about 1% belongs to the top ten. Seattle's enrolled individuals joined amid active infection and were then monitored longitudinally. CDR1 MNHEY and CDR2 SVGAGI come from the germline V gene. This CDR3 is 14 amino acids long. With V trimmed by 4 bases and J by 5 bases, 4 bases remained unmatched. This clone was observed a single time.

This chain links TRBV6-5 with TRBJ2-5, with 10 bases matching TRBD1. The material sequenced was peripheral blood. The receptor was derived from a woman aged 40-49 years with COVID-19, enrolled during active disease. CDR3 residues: CASSSTGGVETQYF. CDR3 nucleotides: TGTGCCAGCAGTTCGACAGGGGGCGTTGAGACCCAGTACTTC.